Listed below are T cell receptor beta chains from one sample, sequenced in a study of blood T cell repertoires in COVID-19. Assay used: immunoSEQ multiplex PCR; TCRdb lists only in-frame clones, some missing. The sample consists of approximately 160,000 clones, 85% to 95% of them appearing once. The source material was peripheral blood. The origin of the receptors is an older woman with COVID-19, enrolled during active disease. CDR3s leave out the opening cysteine and the closing phenylalanine or tryptophan.

>TRBV9|TRBJ1-1
ASSDKANTEAF
>TRBV27|TRBJ1-1
ASSLRGQTEAF
>TRBV29-1|TRBJ2-3
SVERGGGTDTQY
>TRBV2|TRBJ1-2
ASRLRADGYT
>TRBV9|TRBJ1-1
ASSVEPQGNTEAF
>TRBV7-2|TRBJ1-5
ASSPDTHQPQH
>TRBV19|TRBJ2-1
ASSDRGWAQF
>TRBV4-2|TRBJ1-1
ASSQVSAATEAF
>TRBV19|TRBJ1-2
ASSPTGLHGYT
>TRBV6-5|TRBJ1-2
ASSLSGYGYT
>TRBV6-2/TRBV6-3|TRBJ2-1
ASSYVQGAFNEQF
>TRBV6-5|TRBJ2-1
ASSSTGANEQF
>TRBV6-2/TRBV6-3|TRBJ1-1
ASSYARVDGAEAF
>TRBV10-3|TRBJ1-2
AISETAYGYT
>TRBV27|TRBJ2-2
ASSGQVTGGELF
>TRBV2|TRBJ1-2
ASSGTPATGRYGYT
>TRBV19|TRBJ1-2
ASKRQGTYGYT
>TRBV19|TRBJ1-6
ASRESGGTNSPLH
>TRBV10-3|TRBJ1-1
AISGGGEETEAF
>TRBV6-2/TRBV6-3|TRBJ2-4
ASSRTNLAKNIQY
>TRBV7-2|TRBJ1-3
ASSLDRVGSGNTIY
>TRBV11-2|TRBJ1-2
ASSLGGNYGYT